One sample yielded the 5 T cell receptor beta chains listed below, sequenced in a study of T-cell reconstitution after alpha-beta-depleted transplantation in children. Unique molecular identifiers were incorporated when the TCRbeta library was constructed. Via MiXCR, TCRdb re-called the PCR reads, giving one row per CDR3 protein. The sample consists of approximately 520,000 distinct CDR3 sequences, approximately 29% of them appearing once. The specimen was PBMCs from the stem cell graft donor, collected from the stem cell graft. These receptors were taken from a human donor who donated a stem cell graft to a child with aplastic anemia.

There are a few counts of this clonotype. The rearrangement joins TRBV20-1 to TRBJ1-2, with a tentative D call TRBD1 (5 bases). V was cut by 0 bases and J by 8 bases, with 19 bases left in between. The CDR3 is 15 residues long. Germline V gives CDR1 DFQATT, CDR2 SNEGSKA (reference sequence). CDR3 bases: TGCAGTGCTAGAGATTACGTAGGAGGGGCGTACGGCTACACCTTC. It translates to CSARDYVGGAYGYTF.

The chain uses TRBV7-9 and TRBJ2-1; D may be TRBD1 (5 bases). Trimming cost V 3 bases and J 1 base, with 16 bases left between them. The CDR3 is 17 residues long. Germline V lookup: CDR1 SEHNR, CDR2 FQNEAQ (reference sequence). CDR3 DNA sequence: TGTGCCAGCAGCTTCTATGGGGCGCGTATTTCCTACAATGAGCAGTTCTTC. Its translation is CASSFYGARISYNEQFF.

This chain connects TRBV20-1 to TRBJ2-3, with 13 bases aligning to TRBD2. J was trimmed by 0 bases and V by 3 bases; bases with no gene match: 6. Germline-derived CDR1 and CDR2 are DFQATT and SNEGSKA (reference sequence). This CDR3 region has 17 residues. In DNA form, the CDR3 reads TGCAGTGCTAGTCGGGGACTAGCGGGAACTAGCACAGATACGCAGTATTTT. Translating it yields CSASRGLAGTSTDTQYF.

This clonotype was observed a few times. The rearrangement joins TRBV12-3 or TRBV12-4 to TRBJ1-2, with no clear D. Between the trimmed V and J ends, which lost 5 bases and 5 bases, there was a span of 12 bases. CDR3 length: 13 amino acids. CDR3 in DNA: TGTGCCAGCAGTCCAAATCGGAGTTATGGCTACACCTTC. Amino acids: CASSPNRSYGYTF.

The chain is built from TRBV4-2 and TRBJ2-5; D is unclear. Germline V gene data show CDR1 as LGHNA and CDR2 as YNFKEQ. The CDR3 extends over 12 amino acids. The V end lost 0 bases, the J end lost 6 bases, and 5 bases lay between the germline ends. CDR3 sequence: CASSQEYQTQYF. Here the CDR3 DNA reads TGTGCCAGCAGCCAAGAATATCAGACCCAGTACTTC.